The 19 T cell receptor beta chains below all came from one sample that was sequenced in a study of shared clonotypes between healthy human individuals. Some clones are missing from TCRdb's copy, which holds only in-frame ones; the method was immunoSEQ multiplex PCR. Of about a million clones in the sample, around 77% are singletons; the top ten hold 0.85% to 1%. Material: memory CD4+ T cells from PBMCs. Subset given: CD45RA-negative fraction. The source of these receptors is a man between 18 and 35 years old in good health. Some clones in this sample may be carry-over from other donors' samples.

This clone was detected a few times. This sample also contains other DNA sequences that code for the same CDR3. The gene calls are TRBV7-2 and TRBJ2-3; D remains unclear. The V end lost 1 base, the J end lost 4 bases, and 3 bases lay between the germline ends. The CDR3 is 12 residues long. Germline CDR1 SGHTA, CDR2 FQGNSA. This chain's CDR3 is CASSLVSDTQYF. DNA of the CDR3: TGTGCCAGCAGCTTAGTATCAGATACGCAGTATTTT.

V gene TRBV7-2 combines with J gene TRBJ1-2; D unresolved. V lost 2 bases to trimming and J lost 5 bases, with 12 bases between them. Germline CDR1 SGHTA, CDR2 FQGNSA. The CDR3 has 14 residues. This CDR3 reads CASSLSLSGYGYTF. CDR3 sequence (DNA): TGTGCCAGCAGCTTATCGCTATCCGGGTATGGCTACACCTTC. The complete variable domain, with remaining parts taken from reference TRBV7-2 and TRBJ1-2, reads GAGVSQSPSNKVTEKGKDVELRCDPISGHTALYWYRQSLGQGLEFLIYFQGNSAPDKSGLPSDRFSAERTGGSVSTLTIQRTQQEDSAVYLCASSLSLSGYGYTFGSGTRLTVV.

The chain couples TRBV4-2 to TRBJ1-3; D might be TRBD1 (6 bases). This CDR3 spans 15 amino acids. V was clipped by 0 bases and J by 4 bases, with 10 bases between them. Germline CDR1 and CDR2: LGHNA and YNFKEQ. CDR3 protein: CASSQDRTEGNTIYF. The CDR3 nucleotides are TGTGCCAGCAGCCAAGATCGGACAGAAGGAAACACCATATATTTT.

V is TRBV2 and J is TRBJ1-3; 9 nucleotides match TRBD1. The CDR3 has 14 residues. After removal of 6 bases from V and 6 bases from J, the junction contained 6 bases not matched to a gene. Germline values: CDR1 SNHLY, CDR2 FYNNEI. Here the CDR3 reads CASRRDRAVNTIYF. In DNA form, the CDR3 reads TGTGCCAGCAGGAGGGACAGGGCGGTAAACACCATATATTTT.

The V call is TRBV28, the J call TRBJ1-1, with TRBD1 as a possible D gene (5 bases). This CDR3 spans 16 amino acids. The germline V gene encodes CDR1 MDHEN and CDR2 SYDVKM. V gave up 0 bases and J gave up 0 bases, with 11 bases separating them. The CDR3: CASSLWGGTMNTEAFF. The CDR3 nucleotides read TGTGCCAGCAGTTTATGGGGAGGGACCATGAACACTGAAGCTTTCTTT.

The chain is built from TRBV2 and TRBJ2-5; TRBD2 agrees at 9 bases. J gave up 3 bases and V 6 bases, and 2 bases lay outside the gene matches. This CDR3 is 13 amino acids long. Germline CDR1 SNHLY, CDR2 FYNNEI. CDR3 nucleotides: TGTGCCAGCAGGGCTAGCGGGAAAGAGACCCAGTACTTC. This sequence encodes CASRASGKETQYF.

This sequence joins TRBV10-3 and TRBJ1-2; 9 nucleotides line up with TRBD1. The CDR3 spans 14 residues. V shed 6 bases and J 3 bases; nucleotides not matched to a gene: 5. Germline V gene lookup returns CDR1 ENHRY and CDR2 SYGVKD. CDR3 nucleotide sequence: TGTGCCATCAGGGCGGACAGGGGCGACTATGGCTACACCTTC. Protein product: CAIRADRGDYGYTF.

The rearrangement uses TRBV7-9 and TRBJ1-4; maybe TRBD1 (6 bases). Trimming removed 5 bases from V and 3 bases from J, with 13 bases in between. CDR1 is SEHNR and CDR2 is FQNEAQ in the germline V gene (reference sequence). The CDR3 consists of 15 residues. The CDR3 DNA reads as TGTGCCAGCAGCCCGGGGAGGGGGGCTAATGAAAAACTGTTTTTT. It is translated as CASSPGRGANEKLFF.

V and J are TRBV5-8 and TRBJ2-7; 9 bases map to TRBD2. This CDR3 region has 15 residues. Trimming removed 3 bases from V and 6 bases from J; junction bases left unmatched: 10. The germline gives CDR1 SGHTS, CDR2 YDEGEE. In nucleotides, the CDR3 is TGTGCCAGCAGCTATGGCGGGAGGGAAGGGTTCGAGCAGTACTTC. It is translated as CASSYGGREGFEQYF. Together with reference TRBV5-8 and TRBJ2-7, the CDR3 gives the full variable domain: EAGVTQSPTHLIKTRGQQATLRCSPISGHTSVYWYQQALGLGLQFLLWYDEGEERNRGNFPPRFSGRQFPNYSSELNVNALELEDSALYLCASSYGGREGFEQYFGPGTRLTVT.

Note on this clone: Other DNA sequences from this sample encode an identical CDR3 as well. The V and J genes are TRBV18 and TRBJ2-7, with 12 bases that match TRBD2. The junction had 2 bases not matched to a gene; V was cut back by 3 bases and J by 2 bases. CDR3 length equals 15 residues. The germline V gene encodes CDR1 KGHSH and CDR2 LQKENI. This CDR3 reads CASSPGLAGAYEQYF. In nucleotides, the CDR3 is TGTGCCAGCTCACCGGGACTAGCGGGCGCCTACGAGCAGTACTTC.

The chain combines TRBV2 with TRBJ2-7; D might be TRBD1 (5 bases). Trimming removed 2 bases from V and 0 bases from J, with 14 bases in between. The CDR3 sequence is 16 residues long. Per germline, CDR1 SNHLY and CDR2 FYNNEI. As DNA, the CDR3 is TGTGCCAGCAGTGAAACTGGACACTTGAACTCCTACGAGCAGTACTTC. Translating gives CASSETGHLNSYEQYF.

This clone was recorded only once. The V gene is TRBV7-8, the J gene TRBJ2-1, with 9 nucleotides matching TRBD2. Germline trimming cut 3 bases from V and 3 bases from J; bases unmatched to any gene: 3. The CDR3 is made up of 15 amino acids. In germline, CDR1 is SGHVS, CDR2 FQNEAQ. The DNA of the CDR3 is TGTGCCAGCAGCTTTACTAGCGGGTACTACAATGAGCAGTTCTTC. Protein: CASSFTSGYYNEQFF.

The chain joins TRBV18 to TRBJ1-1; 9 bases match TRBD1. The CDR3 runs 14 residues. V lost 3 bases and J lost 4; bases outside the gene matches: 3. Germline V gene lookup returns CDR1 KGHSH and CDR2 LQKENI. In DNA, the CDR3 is TGTGCCAGCTCACCTACAGGGGGCGTCACTGAAGCTTTCTTT. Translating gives CASSPTGGVTEAFF.

CDR3 loop: CASSYPTPGIEDGYTF. The CDR3 coding sequence is TGTGCCAGCAGTTACCCGACACCCGGGATCGAGGATGGCTACACCTTC. The chain carries TRBV6-6 and TRBJ1-2; D gene unclear. Trimming removed 2 bases from V and 6 bases from J, with 19 bases in between. The CDR3 loop spans 16 amino acids. From germline, CDR1 is MNHNY and CDR2 SVGAGI (reference sequence).

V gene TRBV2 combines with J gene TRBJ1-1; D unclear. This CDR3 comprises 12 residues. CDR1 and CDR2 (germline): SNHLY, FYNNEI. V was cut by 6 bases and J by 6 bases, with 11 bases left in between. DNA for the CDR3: TGTGCCAGCAGCGCAAGGGATGCTGAAGCTTTCTTT. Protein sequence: CASSARDAEAFF.

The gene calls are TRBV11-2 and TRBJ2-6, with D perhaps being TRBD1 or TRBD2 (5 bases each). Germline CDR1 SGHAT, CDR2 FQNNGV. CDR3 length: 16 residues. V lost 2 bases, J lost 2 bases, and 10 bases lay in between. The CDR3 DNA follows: TGTGCCAGCAGCTTATTCCAGGGAGCTGGGGCCAACGTCCTGACTTTC. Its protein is CASSLFQGAGANVLTF.

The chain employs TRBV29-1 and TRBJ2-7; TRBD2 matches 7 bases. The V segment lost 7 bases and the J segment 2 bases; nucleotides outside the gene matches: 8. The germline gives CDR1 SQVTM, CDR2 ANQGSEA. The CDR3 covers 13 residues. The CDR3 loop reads CSASGTTAYEQYF. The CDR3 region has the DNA TGCAGCGCCTCCGGGACTACCGCCTACGAGCAGTACTTC.

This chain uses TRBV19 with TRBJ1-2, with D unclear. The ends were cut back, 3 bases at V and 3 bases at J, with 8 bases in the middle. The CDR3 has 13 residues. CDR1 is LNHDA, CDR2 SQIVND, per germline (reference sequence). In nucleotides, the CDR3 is TGTGCCAGTAGTATTTCGGCTTACTATGGCTACACCTTC. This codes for CASSISAYYGYTF.

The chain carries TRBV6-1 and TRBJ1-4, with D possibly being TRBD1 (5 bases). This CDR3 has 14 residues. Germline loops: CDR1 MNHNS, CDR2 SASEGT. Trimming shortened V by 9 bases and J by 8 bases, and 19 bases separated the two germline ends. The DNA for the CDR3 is TGTGCCAGTGCCCTCGGGGGTGGAAACGAAAAACTGTTTTTT. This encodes CASALGGGNEKLFF.